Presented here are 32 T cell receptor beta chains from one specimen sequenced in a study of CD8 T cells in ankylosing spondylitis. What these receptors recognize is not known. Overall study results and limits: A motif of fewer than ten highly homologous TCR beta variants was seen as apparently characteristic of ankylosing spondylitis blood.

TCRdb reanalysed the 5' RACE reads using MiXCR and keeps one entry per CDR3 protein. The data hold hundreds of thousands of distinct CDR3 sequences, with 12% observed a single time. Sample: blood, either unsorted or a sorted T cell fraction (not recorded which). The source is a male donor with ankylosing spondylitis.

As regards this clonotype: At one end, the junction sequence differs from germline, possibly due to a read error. CDR3 sequence reads: CASSPAGGTSSGANVLTF. CDR3 coding DNA: TGTGCTAGCAGCCCCGCCGGGGGCACCAGCTCTGGGGCCAACGTCCTGACTTTC. The chain has TRBV7-7 and TRBJ2-6; D may correspond to TRBD1 or TRBD2 (6 bases each). The CDR3 covers 18 residues. Germline CDR1 and CDR2: SSHAT and FNYEAQ (reference sequence).

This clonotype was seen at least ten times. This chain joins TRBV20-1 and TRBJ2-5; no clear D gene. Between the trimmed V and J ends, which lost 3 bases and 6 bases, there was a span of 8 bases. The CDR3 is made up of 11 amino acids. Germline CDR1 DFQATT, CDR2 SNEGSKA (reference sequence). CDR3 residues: CSASVRKTQYF. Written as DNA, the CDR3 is TGCAGTGCTAGCGTTAGAAAGACCCAGTACTTC.

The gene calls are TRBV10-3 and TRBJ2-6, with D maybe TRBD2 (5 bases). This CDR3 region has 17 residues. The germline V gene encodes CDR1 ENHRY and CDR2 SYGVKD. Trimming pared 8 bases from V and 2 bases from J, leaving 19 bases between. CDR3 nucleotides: TGTGCCATCTCGCTGAGCCGGGGTGGGGCTGGGGCCAACGTCCTGACTTTC. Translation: CAISLSRGGAGANVLTF.

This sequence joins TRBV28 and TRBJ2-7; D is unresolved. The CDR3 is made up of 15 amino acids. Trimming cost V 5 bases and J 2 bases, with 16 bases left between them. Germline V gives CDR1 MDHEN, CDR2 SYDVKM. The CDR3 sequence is CASSPIHSAPYEQYF. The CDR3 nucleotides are TGTGCCAGCAGTCCAATCCACTCGGCCCCCTACGAGCAGTACTTC.

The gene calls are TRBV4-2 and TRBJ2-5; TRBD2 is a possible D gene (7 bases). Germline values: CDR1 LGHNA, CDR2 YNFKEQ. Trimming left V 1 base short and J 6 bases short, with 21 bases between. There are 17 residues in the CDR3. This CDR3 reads CASSQGSGGTLPQTQYF. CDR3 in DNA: TGTGCCAGCAGCCAAGGGTCCGGGGGGACACTCCCTCAGACCCAGTACTTC.

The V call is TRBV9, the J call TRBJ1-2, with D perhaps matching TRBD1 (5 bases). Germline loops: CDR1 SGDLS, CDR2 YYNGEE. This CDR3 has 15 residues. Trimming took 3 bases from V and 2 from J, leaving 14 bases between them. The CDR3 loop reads CASSAGGDSNYGYTF. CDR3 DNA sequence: TGTGCCAGCAGCGCCGGAGGTGACAGCAACTATGGCTACACCTTC.

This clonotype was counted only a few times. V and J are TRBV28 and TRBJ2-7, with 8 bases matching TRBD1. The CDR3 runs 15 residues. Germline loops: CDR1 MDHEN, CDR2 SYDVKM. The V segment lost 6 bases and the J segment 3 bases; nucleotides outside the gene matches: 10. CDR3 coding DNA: TGTGCCAGCAGCCTAAGGGGACAGGAGTTCTACGAGCAGTACTTC. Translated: CASSLRGQEFYEQYF.

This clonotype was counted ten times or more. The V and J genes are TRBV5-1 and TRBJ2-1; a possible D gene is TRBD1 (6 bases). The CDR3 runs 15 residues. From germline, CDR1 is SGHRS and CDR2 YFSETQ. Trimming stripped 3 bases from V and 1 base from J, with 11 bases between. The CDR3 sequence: CASSSSQGSYNEQFF. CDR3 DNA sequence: TGCGCCAGCAGCTCCTCCCAGGGGTCCTACAATGAGCAGTTCTTC.

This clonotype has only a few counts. The CDR3 reads CASSEAPRQTYNEQFF. For the CDR3, the DNA is TGTGCCAGCAGTGAAGCACCACGACAGACATACAATGAGCAGTTCTTC. V gene TRBV6-1 combines with J gene TRBJ2-1, with D tentatively TRBD1 (5 bases). Germline-derived CDR1 and CDR2 are MNHNS and SASEGT. CDR3 length: 16 amino acids. Trimming cost V 0 bases and J 4 bases, with 13 bases left between them.

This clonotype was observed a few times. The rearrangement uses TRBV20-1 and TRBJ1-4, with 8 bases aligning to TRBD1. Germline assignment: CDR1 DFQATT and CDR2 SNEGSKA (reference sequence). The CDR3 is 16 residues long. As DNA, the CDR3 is TGCAGCGCGCGGGGTATACAGGGGGCAACTAATGAAAAACTGTTTTTT. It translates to CSARGIQGATNEKLFF.

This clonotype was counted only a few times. The CDR3 region has the DNA TGTGCCAGCAGCCCAGTCTCTGGAAACACCATATATTTT. Its protein product is CASSPVSGNTIYF. V and J are TRBV5-5 and TRBJ1-3; D not resolved. Trimming removed 4 bases from V and 0 bases from J, with 5 bases in between. The CDR3 is 13 residues long. Per the germline V gene, CDR1 is SGHKS and CDR2 is YYEKEE (reference sequence).

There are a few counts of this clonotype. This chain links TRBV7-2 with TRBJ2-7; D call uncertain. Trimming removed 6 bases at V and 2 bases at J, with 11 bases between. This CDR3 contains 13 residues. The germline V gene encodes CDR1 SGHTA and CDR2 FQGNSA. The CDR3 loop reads CASSTLGPYEQYF. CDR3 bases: TGTGCCAGCAGTACCCTCGGCCCCTACGAGCAGTACTTC.

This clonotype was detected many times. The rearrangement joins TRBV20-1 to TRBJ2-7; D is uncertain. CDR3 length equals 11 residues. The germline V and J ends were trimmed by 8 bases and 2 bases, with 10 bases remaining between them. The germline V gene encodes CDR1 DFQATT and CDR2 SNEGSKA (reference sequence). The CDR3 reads CSKVRTYEQYF. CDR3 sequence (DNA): TGCAGTAAAGTCCGCACCTACGAGCAGTACTTC.

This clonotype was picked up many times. The CDR3 DNA reads TGTGCCAGCACCCTAGGAGGCTATGGCTACACCTTC. Protein: CASTLGGYGYTF. This rearrangement joins TRBV6-5 to TRBJ1-2; no reliable D call. The germline gives CDR1 MNHEY, CDR2 SVGAGI. The CDR3 has 12 amino acids. V was trimmed by 7 bases and J by 4 bases, leaving 10 bases between them.

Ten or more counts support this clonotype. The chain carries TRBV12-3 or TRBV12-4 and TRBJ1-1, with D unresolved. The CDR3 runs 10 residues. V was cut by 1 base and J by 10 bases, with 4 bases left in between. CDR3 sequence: CASSLVGAFF. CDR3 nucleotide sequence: TGTGCCAGCAGTTTAGTGGGAGCTTTCTTT.

CDR3 sequence (DNA): TGCGCCAGCAGCCAAGAAGGCAGATCTGGTCAGCCCCAGCATTTT. Its translation: CASSQEGRSGQPQHF. The genes are TRBV4-3 and TRBJ1-5; D uncertain. Germline lookup yields CDR1 LGHNA and CDR2 YSLEER. V was pared by 0 bases and J by 6 bases, with 12 bases between. The CDR3 length is 15 residues.

The CDR3 coding sequence is TGTGCCAGCAGCCGACCCCCGGGATATACGCAGTATTTT. It encodes CASSRPPGYTQYF. The chain has TRBV11-2 and TRBJ2-3; a possible D gene is TRBD2 (5 bases). With 5 bases removed from V and 7 bases from J, the gap between germline ends came to 13 bases. Germline CDR1 is SGHAT and CDR2 is FQNNGV. The CDR3 is 13 residues long.

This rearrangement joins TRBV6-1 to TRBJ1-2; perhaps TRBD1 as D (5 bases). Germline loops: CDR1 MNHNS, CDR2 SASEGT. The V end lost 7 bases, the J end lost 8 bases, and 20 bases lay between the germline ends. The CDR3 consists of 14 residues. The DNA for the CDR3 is TGTGCCAGCACCAAACGGGGGGAAGTGGTCGGCTACACCTTC. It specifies CASTKRGEVVGYTF.

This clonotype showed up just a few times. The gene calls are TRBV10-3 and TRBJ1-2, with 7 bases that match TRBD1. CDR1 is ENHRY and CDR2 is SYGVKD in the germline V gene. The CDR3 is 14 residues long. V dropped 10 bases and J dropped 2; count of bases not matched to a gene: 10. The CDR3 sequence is CATSATGPNYGYTF. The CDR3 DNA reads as TGTGCCACCTCTGCGACAGGGCCCAACTATGGCTACACCTTC.

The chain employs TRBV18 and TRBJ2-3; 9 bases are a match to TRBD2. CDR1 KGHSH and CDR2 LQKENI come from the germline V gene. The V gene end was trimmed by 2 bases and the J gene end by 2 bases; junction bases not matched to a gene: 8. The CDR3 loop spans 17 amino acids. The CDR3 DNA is TGTGCCAGCTCACCAGATACTAGCGGGCGATACACAGATACGCAGTATTTT. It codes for CASSPDTSGRYTDTQYF. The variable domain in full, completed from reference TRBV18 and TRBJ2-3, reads NAGVMQNPRHLVRRRGQEARLRCSPMKGHSHVYWYRQLPEEGLKFMVYLQKENIIDESGMPKERFSAEFPKEGPSILRIQQVVRGDSAAYFCASSPDTSGRYTDTQYFGPGTRLTVL.

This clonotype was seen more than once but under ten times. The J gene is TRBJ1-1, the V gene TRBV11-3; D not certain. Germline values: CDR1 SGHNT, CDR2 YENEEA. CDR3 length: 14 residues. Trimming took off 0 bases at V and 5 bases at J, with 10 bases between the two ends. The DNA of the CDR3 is TGTGCCAGCAGCTTAGAAGGAGGGAGTACTGAAGCTTTCTTT. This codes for CASSLEGGSTEAFF.

The CDR3 nucleotides are TGTGCCAGCAGTTACACGGGACGGGGGAGCTCCTACGAGCAGTACTTC. Translated: CASSYTGRGSSYEQYF. This rearrangement joins TRBV6-2 or TRBV6-3 to TRBJ2-7; maybe TRBD2 (6 bases). The CDR3 spans 16 residues. V lost 2 bases, J lost 0 bases, and 14 bases lay in between. Per the germline V gene, CDR1 is MNHEY and CDR2 is SVGEGT.

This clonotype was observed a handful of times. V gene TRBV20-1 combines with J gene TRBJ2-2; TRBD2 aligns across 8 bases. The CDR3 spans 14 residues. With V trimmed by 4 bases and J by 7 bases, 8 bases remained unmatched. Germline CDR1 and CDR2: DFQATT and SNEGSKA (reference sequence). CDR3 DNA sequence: TGCAGTGCTAAAGGGACTAGGGCCGGCGGGGAGCTGTTTTTT. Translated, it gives CSAKGTRAGGELFF.

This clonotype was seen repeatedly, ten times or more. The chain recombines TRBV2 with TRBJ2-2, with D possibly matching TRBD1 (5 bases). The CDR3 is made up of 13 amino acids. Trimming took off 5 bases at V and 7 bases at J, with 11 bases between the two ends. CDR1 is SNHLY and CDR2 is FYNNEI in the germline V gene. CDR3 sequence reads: CASSSQVFGELFF. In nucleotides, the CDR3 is TGTGCCAGCAGTTCACAGGTCTTCGGGGAGCTGTTTTTT.

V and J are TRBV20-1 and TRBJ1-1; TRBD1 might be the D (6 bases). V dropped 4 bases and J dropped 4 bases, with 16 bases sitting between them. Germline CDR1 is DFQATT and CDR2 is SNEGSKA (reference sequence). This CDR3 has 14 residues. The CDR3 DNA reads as TGCAGTGCTAAGGGACTGATCAGGGGCACTGAAGCTTTCTTT. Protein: CSAKGLIRGTEAFF.

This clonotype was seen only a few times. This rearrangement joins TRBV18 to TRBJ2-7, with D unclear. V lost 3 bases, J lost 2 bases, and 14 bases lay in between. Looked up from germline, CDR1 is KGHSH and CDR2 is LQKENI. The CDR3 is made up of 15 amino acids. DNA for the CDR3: TGTGCCAGCTCACCTATTCAGCAGGCTGCCTACGAGCAGTACTTC. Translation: CASSPIQQAAYEQYF.

The CDR3 DNA follows: TGCAGTGTTAGGGCTAGCGGGAGCACAGATACGCAGTATTTT. Amino acid sequence: CSVRASGSTDTQYF. The V call is TRBV20-1, the J call TRBJ2-3; the match to TRBD2 covers 8 bases. V shed 7 bases and J 0 bases; nucleotides not matched to a gene: 6. The CDR3 sequence is 14 residues long. Germline V gene data show CDR1 as DFQATT and CDR2 as SNEGSKA (reference sequence).

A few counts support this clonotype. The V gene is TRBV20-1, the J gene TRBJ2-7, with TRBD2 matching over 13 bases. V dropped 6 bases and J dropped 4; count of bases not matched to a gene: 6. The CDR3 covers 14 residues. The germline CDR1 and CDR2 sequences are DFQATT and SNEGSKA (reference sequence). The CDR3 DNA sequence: TGCAGTGCCCGGAAACTAGCGGGGGGGTACGAGCAGTACTTC. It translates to CSARKLAGGYEQYF.

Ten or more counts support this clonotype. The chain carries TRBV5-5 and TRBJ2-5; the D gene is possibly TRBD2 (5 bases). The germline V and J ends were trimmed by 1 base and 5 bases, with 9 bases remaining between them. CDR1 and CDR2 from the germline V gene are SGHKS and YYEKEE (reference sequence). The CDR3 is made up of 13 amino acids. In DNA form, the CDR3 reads TGTGCCAGCAGCTTGCGGAGGAGGGAGACCCAGTACTTC. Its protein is CASSLRRRETQYF.

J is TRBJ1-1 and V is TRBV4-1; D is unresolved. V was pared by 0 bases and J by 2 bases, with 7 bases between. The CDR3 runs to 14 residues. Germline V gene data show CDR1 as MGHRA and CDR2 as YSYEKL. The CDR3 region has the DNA TGCGCCAGCAGCCAAGAAGTGACCAACACTGAAGCTTTCTTT. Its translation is CASSQEVTNTEAFF.

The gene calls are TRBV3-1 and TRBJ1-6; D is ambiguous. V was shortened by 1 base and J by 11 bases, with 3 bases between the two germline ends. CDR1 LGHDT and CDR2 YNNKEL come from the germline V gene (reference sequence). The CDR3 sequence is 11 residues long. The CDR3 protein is CASSQGAPLHF. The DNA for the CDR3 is TGTGCCAGCAGCCAAGGGGCACCCCTCCACTTT.

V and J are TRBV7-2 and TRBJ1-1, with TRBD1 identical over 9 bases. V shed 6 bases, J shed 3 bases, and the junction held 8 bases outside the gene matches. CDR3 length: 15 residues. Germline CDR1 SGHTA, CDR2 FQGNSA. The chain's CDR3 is CASSITGGGYTEAFF. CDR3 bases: TGTGCCAGCAGTATCACAGGGGGCGGGTACACTGAAGCTTTCTTT.